Shown below are 32 T cell receptor beta chains from a single sample sequenced in a study of T cell changes during pregnancy in multiple sclerosis. The data were produced by immunoSEQ multiplex PCR, yet TCRdb's version contains in-frame clones alone and is incomplete. The repertoire consists of tens of thousands of clones, with more than 85% occurring once and the leading ten covering approximately 2.2%. The sample was peripheral blood, taken in the third trimester of pregnancy. The receptors shown here come from a female donor with multiple sclerosis, enrolled in a pregnancy study.

The gene calls are TRBV6-5 and TRBJ1-1; 8 bases match TRBD1. Germline CDR1 and CDR2: MNHEY and SVGAGI. V dropped 2 bases and J dropped 6; count of bases not matched to a gene: 8. The CDR3 extends over 15 amino acids. Written as DNA, the CDR3 is TGTGCCAGCAGTTACAGGACAGGGCCAGCCCCTGAAGCTTTCTTT. Translated: CASSYRTGPAPEAFF.

The V call is TRBV6-1, the J call TRBJ1-1, with a weak D call TRBD1 (6 bases). CDR3 length: 15 residues. Looked up from germline, CDR1 is MNHNS and CDR2 is SASEGT. The V end lost 2 bases, the J end lost 1 base, and 11 bases lay between the germline ends. CDR3 protein: CASSERTASNTEAFF. The DNA of the CDR3 is TGTGCCAGCAGTGAAAGGACAGCCTCGAACACTGAAGCTTTCTTT.

The count of this clone is one. CDR3 in DNA: TGCGCCAGCAGCTCTATTTCCTTTTCCGGGACAATGAACACCGGGGAGCTGTTTTTT. Amino acid sequence: CASSSISFSGTMNTGELFF. The rearrangement links TRBV5-1 to TRBJ2-2, with D maybe TRBD1 (6 bases). Germline V lookup: CDR1 SGHRS, CDR2 YFSETQ. Between the trimmed V and J ends, which lost 3 bases and 1 base, there was a span of 22 bases. CDR3 size: 19 residues. Based on the CDR3 plus reference TRBV5-1 and TRBJ2-2, the full variable domain is KAGVTQTPRYLIKTRGQQVTLSCSPISGHRSVSWYQQTPGQGLQFLFEYFSETQRNKGNFPGRFSGRQFSNSRSEMNVSTLELGDSALYLCASSSISFSGTMNTGELFFGEGSRLTVL.

The gene calls are TRBV29-1 and TRBJ2-1; D is uncertain. V lost 3 bases and J lost 9, with 9 bases in between. Germline lookup yields CDR1 SQVTM and CDR2 ANQGSEA. The length of the CDR3 is 11 residues. CDR3 sequence reads: CSVDSPGEQFF. CDR3 nucleotides: TGCAGCGTTGACAGTCCGGGTGAGCAGTTCTTC.

V usage is TRBV7-9 and J usage is TRBJ2-1, with 7 bases aligning to TRBD1. The CDR3 contains 14 residues. The germline V gene has CDR1 SEHNR and CDR2 FQNEAQ (reference sequence). J lost 6 bases, V lost 3 bases, and 5 bases had no gene match. CDR3 DNA: TGTGCCAGCAGCTTCCGGGACAGACCCAATGAGCAGTTCTTC. Translation: CASSFRDRPNEQFF.

This chain joins TRBV13 and TRBJ1-1; 9 bases fit TRBD1. CDR1 and CDR2 (germline): PRHDT, FYEKMQ (reference sequence). V trimming: 0 bases; J trimming: 6 bases; junction bases outside the gene matches: 14. The CDR3 loop spans 18 amino acids. The CDR3 DNA follows: TGTGCCAGCAGCTTAGGGTTGGGGACAGGGTCGTGGATGGCTGAAGCTTTCTTT. It specifies CASSLGLGTGSWMAEAFF.

The V call is TRBV5-4, the J call TRBJ2-7, with TRBD1 identical over 8 bases. CDR3 length: 14 residues. The V segment lost 4 bases and the J segment 2 bases; nucleotides outside the gene matches: 5. CDR1 SGHNT and CDR2 YYREEE come from the germline V gene (reference sequence). The DNA for the CDR3 is TGTGCCAGCAGCGGGGGGACAGGACCCTACGAGCAGTACTTC. Encoded protein: CASSGGTGPYEQYF.

This clone came up once. J is TRBJ1-2 and V is TRBV18; D is uncertain. The CDR3 sequence is 15 residues long. V was cut by 4 bases and J by 8 bases, with 20 bases left in between. Looked up from germline, CDR1 is KGHSH and CDR2 is LQKENI. As DNA, the CDR3 is TGTGCCAGCTCACGAGAATTCTGGGCAGCGGAGGGCTACACCTTC. This translates into CASSREFWAAEGYTF.

The chain joins TRBV4-1 to TRBJ1-3; D is unclear. There are 12 residues in the CDR3. V gave up 3 bases and J gave up 3 bases, with 3 bases separating them. Germline assignment: CDR1 MGHRA and CDR2 YSYEKL. This CDR3 is CASSHNGNTIYF. CDR3 DNA sequence: TGCGCCAGCAGCCACAATGGAAACACCATATATTTT.

The chain recombines TRBV4-1 with TRBJ2-1; no firm D call. In germline, CDR1 is MGHRA, CDR2 YSYEKL. The CDR3 sequence is 14 residues long. V gave up 1 base and J gave up 9 bases, with 13 bases separating them. CDR3 nucleotide sequence: TGCGCCAGCAGCCAAGTTATGCTGACTTCTGAGCAGTTCTTC. Amino acids: CASSQVMLTSEQFF.

The V and J genes are TRBV2 and TRBJ2-7; perhaps TRBD2 as D (6 bases). This CDR3 is 14 amino acids long. Trimming took 3 bases from V and 5 from J, leaving 14 bases between them. Germline V gives CDR1 SNHLY, CDR2 FYNNEI. The CDR3 DNA is TGTGCCAGCAGTGATCGGGCTAGCGTCGACGAGCAGTACTTC. The encoded protein is CASSDRASVDEQYF.

The V gene is TRBV6-1, the J gene TRBJ2-2; 9 bases are shared with TRBD1. The CDR3 is 17 amino acids. Germline values: CDR1 MNHNS, CDR2 SASEGT. V trimming: 4 bases; J trimming: 4 bases; junction bases outside the gene matches: 10. The CDR3 DNA reads as TGTGCCAGCAGTGCTATAACGGGACAGGGAGGCACCGGGGAGCTGTTTTTT. This encodes CASSAITGQGGTGELFF.

The chain has TRBV7-2 and TRBJ2-7; D gene ambiguous. The CDR3 extends over 12 amino acids. Per the germline V gene, CDR1 is SGHTA and CDR2 is FQGNSA. With 4 bases removed from V and 5 bases from J, the gap between germline ends came to 9 bases. The CDR3 spells CASSSYGHEQYF. The CDR3 bases are TGTGCCAGCAGCTCCTACGGTCACGAGCAGTACTTC.

The chain combines TRBV6-6 with TRBJ2-1, with D perhaps matching TRBD2 (6 bases). V gave up 9 bases and J gave up 9 bases, with 18 bases separating them. Per germline, CDR1 MNHNY and CDR2 SVGAGI (reference sequence). CDR3 size: 13 residues. The CDR3 DNA follows: TGTGCCAGTGTTAGCGGCCTTCAGGGTGAGCAGTTCTTC. Translation gives CASVSGLQGEQFF.

V gene TRBV4-1 combines with J gene TRBJ2-3, with 10 positions matching TRBD1. The CDR3 has 15 residues. Germline V gene sequence: CDR1 MGHRA, CDR2 YSYEKL. V dropped 1 base and J dropped 5; count of bases not matched to a gene: 3. The CDR3 bases are TGCGCCAGCAGCCAAGTTGGGACAGGGGTAGATACGCAGTATTTT. Protein product: CASSQVGTGVDTQYF.

V is TRBV14 and J is TRBJ2-7; D perhaps matches TRBD2 (5 bases). Between the trimmed V and J ends, which lost 5 bases and 1 base, there was a span of 12 bases. The germline CDR1 and CDR2 sequences are SGHDN and FVKESK. This CDR3 is built from 14 residues. The CDR3 DNA follows: TGTGCCAGCAGCAACTCAGCGGTATCCTACGAGCAGTACTTC. Residues: CASSNSAVSYEQYF.

The chain is built from TRBV28 and TRBJ2-7; TRBD1 matches at 7 bases. Trimming cost V 5 bases and J 4 bases; bases outside gene matches: 8. Germline V gene sequence: CDR1 MDHEN, CDR2 SYDVKM. The CDR3 consists of 14 residues. CDR3 amino acids: CASSEATGSYEQYF. The CDR3 DNA reads as TGTGCCAGCAGTGAGGCGACAGGGTCGTACGAGCAGTACTTC.

The gene calls are TRBV18 and TRBJ1-1, with D unresolved. V dropped 2 bases and J dropped 3 bases, with 10 bases sitting between them. The germline V gene has CDR1 KGHSH and CDR2 LQKENI. The CDR3 has 14 amino acids. The DNA of the CDR3 is TGTGCCAGCTCACCATCTTACACAGACACTGAAGCTTTCTTT. It yields the protein CASSPSYTDTEAFF.

The V gene is TRBV6-1, the J gene TRBJ2-1, with a tentative D call TRBD2 (5 bases). CDR3 length: 15 amino acids. The ends were cut back, 0 bases at V and 4 bases at J, with 10 bases in the middle. Germline loops: CDR1 MNHNS, CDR2 SASEGT. The CDR3 here is CASSEAGEGYNEQFF. The CDR3 DNA follows: TGTGCCAGCAGTGAAGCGGGAGAAGGTTACAATGAGCAGTTCTTC.

V usage is TRBV20-1 and J usage is TRBJ1-1; D gene unclear. V lost 6 bases and J 8 bases, leaving 13 bases between the germline ends. The CDR3 loop spans 11 amino acids. Per germline, CDR1 DFQATT and CDR2 SNEGSKA (reference sequence). In DNA form, the CDR3 reads TGCAGTGCCCTCGGTCCGGTGGAAGCTTTCTTT. Protein product: CSALGPVEAFF.

The rearrangement joins TRBV30 to TRBJ1-3, with TRBD1 identical over 8 bases. CDR3 length: 15 amino acids. The V segment lost 0 bases and the J segment 4 bases; nucleotides outside the gene matches: 5. Germline V gene sequence: CDR1 GTSNPN, CDR2 SVGIG (reference sequence). DNA of the CDR3: TGTGCCTGGAGTGTACTTACAGGGGGGGGAAACACCATATATTTT. It encodes CAWSVLTGGGNTIYF.

The rearrangement joins TRBV11-3 to TRBJ2-7; 7 bases agree with TRBD1. Per the germline V gene, CDR1 is SGHNT and CDR2 is YENEEA. The junction had 8 bases not matched to a gene; V was cut back by 1 base and J by 2 bases. The CDR3 has 16 residues. CDR3 coding DNA: TGTGCCAGCAGCTTAGCTTCCATGGGACAGACCTACGAGCAGTACTTC. The encoded protein is CASSLASMGQTYEQYF.

The chain employs TRBV5-1 and TRBJ1-6; D possibly corresponds to TRBD1 (5 bases). Trimming stripped 4 bases from V and 10 bases from J, with 15 bases between. The germline CDR1 and CDR2 sequences are SGHRS and YFSETQ. The CDR3 runs to 14 residues. CDR3 loop: CASSPLDSNSPLHF. The DNA of the CDR3 is TGCGCCAGCAGCCCCCTAGACAGTAACTCACCCCTCCACTTT.

This clone was counted once. The chain recombines TRBV4-1 with TRBJ1-2; 10 bases agree with TRBD1. This CDR3 has 17 residues. CDR1 is MGHRA, CDR2 YSYEKL, per germline. Germline trimming cut 2 bases from V and 8 bases from J; bases unmatched to any gene: 14. The DNA of the CDR3 is TGCGCCAGCAGCCAAATTCGGGACAGGGGTACCCGTAGGGGCTACACCTTC. Protein sequence: CASSQIRDRGTRRGYTF.

In DNA form, the CDR3 reads TGTGCCAGCAGCTTCAACCCTTCTAAGCTAAGCCCCCCGCAGTATTTT. Translating it yields CASSFNPSKLSPPQYF. The chain links TRBV5-4 to TRBJ2-3, with D unclear. Looked up from germline, CDR1 is SGHNT and CDR2 is YYREEE (reference sequence). The length of the CDR3 is 16 residues. V was shortened by 2 bases and J by 10 bases, with 23 bases between the two germline ends.

V gene TRBV7-9 combines with J gene TRBJ1-1; 7 positions match TRBD1. CDR1 is SEHNR and CDR2 is FQNEAQ in the germline V gene (reference sequence). V shed 4 bases and J 1 base; nucleotides not matched to a gene: 6. CDR3 length: 15 residues. In nucleotides, the CDR3 is TGTGCCAGCAGCTACCCGACAGGGAAGAACACTGAAGCTTTCTTT. Amino acid sequence: CASSYPTGKNTEAFF.

The genes are TRBV30 and TRBJ1-3, with D perhaps TRBD1 (6 bases). The CDR3 runs to 16 residues. V lost 1 base and J 0 bases, leaving 13 bases between the germline ends. Germline V CDR1 and CDR2: GTSNPN, SVGIG (reference sequence). Written as DNA, the CDR3 is TGTGCCTGGAGTGCACAGGGAGCTTTCTCTGGAAACACCATATATTTT. Protein: CAWSAQGAFSGNTIYF.

The chain combines TRBV7-2 with TRBJ2-7; 15 positions match TRBD2. The CDR3 totals 17 residues. The V and J ends lost 4 bases and 7 bases, in that order; junction bases with no gene match: 11. The germline V gene encodes CDR1 SGHTA and CDR2 FQGNSA. The CDR3: CASSSPGLAGGRREQYF. For the CDR3, the DNA is TGTGCCAGCAGCTCACCGGGACTAGCGGGAGGCAGGCGGGAGCAGTACTTC.

V gene TRBV11-3 combines with J gene TRBJ2-1; 7 bases map to TRBD2. The CDR3 is 15 amino acids. Germline CDR1 and CDR2: SGHNT and YENEEA. Germline trimming cut 2 bases from V and 4 bases from J; bases unmatched to any gene: 5. The CDR3: CASSLNSGEYNEQFF. In nucleotides, the CDR3 is TGTGCCAGCAGCTTAAACAGCGGGGAATACAATGAGCAGTTCTTC.

V is TRBV11-3 and J is TRBJ2-3, with 8 bases matching TRBD2. CDR1 and CDR2 from the germline V gene are SGHNT and YENEEA. The CDR3 runs 12 residues. V was clipped by 3 bases and J by 10 bases; unmatched bases: 3. The DNA for the CDR3 is TGTGCCAGCAGCTTCCCGACTAGCGCGCAGTATTTT. It translates to CASSFPTSAQYF.

V gene TRBV5-1 combines with J gene TRBJ2-1; the match to TRBD2 covers 13 bases. Germline lookup yields CDR1 SGHRS and CDR2 YFSETQ. The CDR3 runs 15 residues. The junction had 5 bases not matched to a gene; V was cut back by 4 bases and J by 7 bases. The CDR3 protein is CASSPWTSGSNEQFF. DNA of the CDR3: TGCGCCAGCAGCCCATGGACTAGCGGGAGTAATGAGCAGTTCTTC.

CDR3 in DNA: TGCGCCAGCAGCCAGGGACAGGGGTTTTTGAATGAGCAGTTCTTC. This gives the protein CASSQGQGFLNEQFF. J is TRBJ2-1 and V is TRBV4-1; 10 nucleotides line up with TRBD1. This CDR3 is built from 15 residues. The germline gives CDR1 MGHRA, CDR2 YSYEKL. The V and J ends lost 3 bases and 7 bases, in that order; junction bases with no gene match: 6.